The next 5 T cell receptor beta chains were all read from a single sample in a study of human T cells and chemical hapten exposure. TCRdb reprocessed the RACE reads with MiXCR, giving one entry per CDR3 protein. Altogether about 80,000 distinct CDR3 sequences are present, roughly a tenth being singletons, with the ten largest covering 2% to 2.5%. Time point here: patch test 2, 6 weeks after DPC sensitization. Noted treatment: therapeutic diphenylcyclopropenone sensitization with weekly scalp DPC. Specimen: whole blood, collected in connection with sensitization to the hapten diphenylcyclopropenone (DPC). These receptors originate from a woman aged 25 to 39 with alopecia areata. Some clones in this sample may be carry-over from other donors' samples.

This clonotype was detected a few times. The gene calls are TRBV20-1 and TRBJ1-4; perhaps TRBD1 as D (5 bases). From germline, CDR1 is DFQATT and CDR2 SNEGSKA (reference sequence). The CDR3 contains 12 residues. Trimming removed 6 bases at V and 5 bases at J, with 10 bases between. The CDR3 reads CSAGTGNEKLFF. For the CDR3, the DNA is TGCAGTGCCGGGACGGGAAATGAAAAACTGTTTTTT.

Ten or more counts support this clonotype. The chain has TRBV19 and TRBJ2-3, with D tentatively TRBD1 (5 bases). From germline, CDR1 is LNHDA and CDR2 SQIVND (reference sequence). Trimming took 6 bases from V and 1 from J, leaving 11 bases between them. CDR3 length: 14 residues. The CDR3 DNA is TGTGCCAGTAGAAGGACACCCCGCACAGATACGCAGTATTTT. It encodes CASRRTPRTDTQYF.

This clonotype appeared many times. The rearrangement links TRBV7-8 to TRBJ2-7; TRBD2 matches at 9 bases. Germline V CDR1 and CDR2: SGHVS, FQNEAQ. V was clipped by 1 base and J by 4 bases; unmatched bases: 14. This CDR3 has 18 residues. CDR3 DNA: TGTGCCAGCAGCTTAGGGACCACCTTAGCGGGAGCCCCATACGAGCAGTACTTC. It translates to CASSLGTTLAGAPYEQYF.

This clonotype was seen ten or more times. The rearrangement uses TRBV19 and TRBJ2-7, with 8 bases lining up with TRBD2. CDR3 length: 14 residues. V trimming: 4 bases; J trimming: 2 bases; junction bases outside the gene matches: 4. Germline lookup yields CDR1 LNHDA and CDR2 SQIVND (reference sequence). The CDR3 sequence: CASSSIAGPYEQYF. The CDR3 nucleotides read TGTGCCAGTAGTAGCATAGCGGGACCCTACGAGCAGTACTTC. Full variable domain (missing parts from reference TRBV19 and TRBJ2-7): DGGITQSPKYLFRKEGQNVTLSCEQNLNHDAMYWYRQDPGQGLRLIYYSQIVNDFQKGDIAEGYSVSREKKESFPLTVTSAQKNPTAFYLCASSSIAGPYEQYFGPGTRLTVT.

The J gene is TRBJ2-7, the V gene TRBV6-4; 7 bases match TRBD1. The ends lost 2 bases at V and 2 bases at J; junction bases unmatched: 3. The length of the CDR3 is 14 residues. The germline gives CDR1 MRHNA, CDR2 SNTAGT. The CDR3, as DNA: TGTGCCAGCAGTGACAAACAGGGGACCTACGAGCAGTACTTC. Encoded protein: CASSDKQGTYEQYF.